Sequencing of this T cell receptor (beta chain) was carried out in a study of blood T cell repertoires in COVID-19. This clone was observed a single time. Using immunoSEQ multiplex PCR, the repertoire was profiled, and TCRdb retains in-frame clones only, with some absent. The sample shows around 160,000 clones, more than 75% of them seen only once. CDR3 length equals 14 residues. V lost 7 bases to trimming and J lost 2 bases, with 15 bases between them. Germline-derived CDR1 and CDR2 are SNHLY and FYNNEI. The sequenced material came from peripheral blood. The receptor was derived from a woman aged 70 to 79 with COVID-19, enrolled during active disease. The V gene is TRBV2, the J gene TRBJ2-7; a weak D match, TRBD1 (6 bases). The CDR3 coding sequence is TGTGCCAGCAAGGGCGGACAGTACACCTACGAGCAGTACTTC. Protein sequence: CASKGGQYTYEQYF.